What follows describes a single T cell receptor beta chain. Antigen: not known. TCRdb keeps only in-frame clones here, not all; method: immunoSEQ multiplex PCR. Among approximately 190,000 clones listed, around 75% were seen once. Per germline, CDR1 MNHEY and CDR2 SVGAGI. This CDR3 is 11 amino acids long. V was cut by 8 bases and J by 5 bases, with 9 bases left in between. The data were obtained in a study of cytotoxic CD8 clonotypes in ibrutinib-treated CLL. Points from the study as a whole: Baseline clonality, above age-matched healthy donor levels, tracked circulating CD8+ T-cell counts.

This clonotype was sampled from a human donor with chronic lymphocytic leukemia. Sequencing used PBMCs, obtained after 12 months of ibrutinib treatment. The chain links TRBV6-5 to TRBJ2-5, with a tentative D call TRBD1 (5 bases). DNA of the CDR3: TGTGCCAGCGAGGCAGGGGAGACCCAGTACTTC. It codes for CASEAGETQYF.